Listed here are 28 T cell receptor beta chains from one sample, sequenced in a study of response to subunit inactivated influenza vaccine. TCRdb redid the calling of the RT-PCR reads with MiXCR, one entry per CDR3 protein. The sample consists of hundreds of thousands of distinct CDR3 sequences, around 15% of them appearing once. Specimen: PBMCs from blood, collected 14 to 15 days before vaccination. These receptors were taken from a man over 45 who received an inactivated influenza vaccine.

This clonotype was recorded at least ten times. The V call is TRBV5-6, the J call TRBJ2-2; D not certain. Deletions cut 1 base from V and 0 bases from J, with 16 bases between. The CDR3 runs 18 residues. CDR1 is SGHDT and CDR2 is YYEEEE in the germline V gene. For the CDR3, the DNA is TGTGCCAGCAGCTTGCTCTGGGCAGAATACGCGAACACCGGGGAGCTGTTTTTT. The encoded protein is CASSLLWAEYANTGELFF.

The chain has TRBV20-1 and TRBJ1-1, with unresolved D. Trimming removed 1 base at V and 4 bases at J, with 16 bases between. The germline gives CDR1 DFQATT, CDR2 SNEGSKA (reference sequence). The CDR3 totals 15 residues. The CDR3 bases are TGCAGTGCTAGAGTCTCCAGGTCACCGGGCACTGAAGCTTTCTTT. Encoded protein: CSARVSRSPGTEAFF.

This clonotype has just a few counts. J is TRBJ2-1 and V is TRBV9; 14 bases are shared with TRBD2. The germline gives CDR1 SGDLS, CDR2 YYNGEE. V dropped 5 bases and J dropped 1; count of bases not matched to a gene: 8. CDR3 length: 18 amino acids. CDR3 sequence: CASSSTSGRAGSYNEQFF. DNA of the CDR3: TGTGCCAGCAGTTCGACTAGCGGGAGGGCCGGTTCCTACAATGAGCAGTTCTTC.

The V call is TRBV6-1, the J call TRBJ1-1; D uncertain. V was shortened by 3 bases and J by 1 base, with 6 bases between the two germline ends. The CDR3 spans 13 residues. CDR1 and CDR2 (germline): MNHNS, SASEGT. The DNA of the CDR3 is TGTGCCAGCAGTGAGGTACCGAACACTGAAGCTTTCTTT. Its translation is CASSEVPNTEAFF.

The J gene is TRBJ1-2, the V gene TRBV7-6; 7 bases match TRBD1. Germline-derived CDR1 and CDR2 are SGHVS and FNYEAQ. Trimming removed 5 bases from V and 2 bases from J; junction bases left unmatched: 8. This CDR3 has 15 residues. CDR3 in DNA: TGTGCCAGCAGCCCCGGACAGGAAGGGAACTATGGCTACACCTTC. It specifies CASSPGQEGNYGYTF.

This clonotype was seen repeatedly, ten times or more. The chain couples TRBV28 to TRBJ2-1, with TRBD2 matching over 10 bases. The CDR3 is 15 amino acids. V was clipped by 6 bases and J by 4 bases; unmatched bases: 6. Germline CDR1 reads MDHEN; CDR2 reads SYDVKM. The CDR3 spells CASSPQAGGYNEQFF. CDR3 sequence (DNA): TGTGCCAGCAGCCCCCAAGCGGGGGGGTACAATGAGCAGTTCTTC.

This clonotype was picked up a small number of times. The chain is built from TRBV12-3 or TRBV12-4 and TRBJ1-1; D gene ambiguous. V dropped 5 bases and J dropped 4 bases, with 23 bases sitting between them. This CDR3 has 17 residues. CDR3 residues: CASSPAYMSAYSTEAFF. The DNA for the CDR3 is TGTGCCAGCAGTCCCGCTTATATGTCAGCCTACTCCACTGAAGCTTTCTTT.

This clonotype was observed a handful of times. The genes are TRBV20-1 and TRBJ2-3; perhaps D is TRBD1 or TRBD2 (6 bases each). V lost 6 bases, J lost 0 bases, and 13 bases lay in between. The germline CDR1 and CDR2 sequences are DFQATT and SNEGSKA (reference sequence). This CDR3 region has 14 residues. CDR3 DNA: TGCAGTGCCCTCCCGGGGGCCAGCACAGATACGCAGTATTTT. It codes for CSALPGASTDTQYF.

V usage is TRBV7-9 and J usage is TRBJ2-7, with 9 bases that match TRBD1. The germline V gene encodes CDR1 SEHNR and CDR2 FQNEAQ (reference sequence). J gave up 3 bases and V 4 bases, and 7 bases lay outside the gene matches. This CDR3 contains 15 residues. CDR3 coding DNA: TGTGCCAGCAGCTACCCGACAGGGGGTTACTACGAGCAGTACTTC. Translated: CASSYPTGGYYEQYF.

This clonotype has just a few counts. The chain links TRBV7-9 to TRBJ2-7; 7 nucleotides match TRBD1. The CDR3 has 15 amino acids. The V gene's germline CDR1 is SEHNR and CDR2 FQNEAQ (reference sequence). V shed 1 base, J shed 6 bases, and the junction held 9 bases outside the gene matches. This CDR3 is CASSLGQGVNIEQYF. The CDR3 DNA follows: TGTGCCAGCAGCTTAGGTCAGGGGGTGAACATCGAGCAGTACTTC.

J is TRBJ2-1 and V is TRBV5-6, with D maybe TRBD1 (5 bases). V was pared by 2 bases and J by 3 bases, with 12 bases between. CDR3 size: 15 residues. CDR1 SGHDT and CDR2 YYEEEE come from the germline V gene. CDR3 sequence reads: CASSLYQGGYNEQFF. CDR3 DNA sequence: TGTGCCAGCAGCTTATATCAGGGTGGCTACAATGAGCAGTTCTTC.

The V gene is TRBV3-1, the J gene TRBJ2-3; D is uncertain. The CDR3 has 12 residues. Germline CDR1 LGHDT, CDR2 YNNKEL (reference sequence). The V end lost 5 bases, the J end lost 6 bases, and 9 bases lay between the germline ends. The CDR3 DNA is TGTGCCAGCAGCGATTTACCGGATACGCAGTATTTT. It is translated as CASSDLPDTQYF.

This clonotype has just a few counts. V usage is TRBV15 and J usage is TRBJ2-4; 7 bases match TRBD1. The CDR3 covers 15 residues. The V segment lost 0 bases and the J segment 6 bases; nucleotides outside the gene matches: 5. The germline V gene encodes CDR1 LNHNV and CDR2 YYDKDF (reference sequence). CDR3 region: CATSRETGLRNIQYF. CDR3 in DNA: TGTGCCACCAGCAGAGAGACAGGGCTAAGAAACATTCAGTACTTC.

This clonotype showed up just a few times. The chain carries TRBV9 and TRBJ1-1; D is undetermined. This CDR3 has 13 residues. V lost 0 bases and J 6 bases, leaving 9 bases between the germline ends. CDR1 SGDLS and CDR2 YYNGEE come from the germline V gene. The CDR3 DNA sequence: TGTGCCAGCAGCGTAGGGGAGGAGTCTGAAGCTTTCTTT. The encoded protein is CASSVGEESEAFF.

This chain links TRBV6-2 or TRBV6-3 with TRBJ1-2, with no clear D. From germline, CDR1 is MNHEY and CDR2 SVGEGT. V was cut by 2 bases and J by 3 bases, with 7 bases left in between. The CDR3 runs to 13 residues. CDR3 DNA: TGTGCCAGCAGTTACGTCGCCGACTATGGCTACACCTTC. It codes for CASSYVADYGYTF.

V and J are TRBV6-5 and TRBJ2-7; D not resolved. V lost 3 bases to trimming and J lost 3 bases, with 9 bases between them. The germline gives CDR1 MNHEY, CDR2 SVGAGI. This CDR3 contains 13 residues. CDR3: CASSYRWDYEQYF. The CDR3 DNA is TGTGCCAGCAGTTATCGGTGGGACTACGAGCAGTACTTC.

This clonotype has a handful of counts. The rearrangement links TRBV12-3 or TRBV12-4 to TRBJ2-5; 9 bases fit TRBD1. V shed 5 bases and J 5 bases; nucleotides not matched to a gene: 12. This CDR3 region has 16 residues. CDR3 sequence (DNA): TGTGCCAGCAGTCCGCGACAGGGGGGCCGCTGGGAGACCCAGTACTTC. Residues: CASSPRQGGRWETQYF.

The chain links TRBV6-1 to TRBJ2-1; D call uncertain. The length of the CDR3 is 13 residues. From germline, CDR1 is MNHNS and CDR2 SASEGT. Between the trimmed V and J ends, which lost 6 bases and 12 bases, there was a span of 18 bases. This chain's CDR3 is CASRTTTTLGQFF. Here the CDR3 DNA reads TGTGCCAGCAGAACAACCACAACATTGGGGCAGTTCTTC.

V is TRBV13 and J is TRBJ1-1; 8 nucleotides align to TRBD1. The CDR3 has 13 amino acids. CDR1 and CDR2 from the germline V gene are PRHDT and FYEKMQ (reference sequence). J lost 6 bases, V lost 5 bases, and 5 bases had no gene match. As DNA, the CDR3 is TGTGCCAGCAGCCTCGACAGGGGCCCTGAAGCTTTCTTT. This encodes CASSLDRGPEAFF.

This clonotype has a handful of counts. The rearrangement uses TRBV5-1 and TRBJ1-1; TRBD1 aligns across 7 bases. This CDR3 spans 15 amino acids. Germline trimming cut 3 bases from V and 3 bases from J; bases unmatched to any gene: 8. Per germline, CDR1 SGHRS and CDR2 YFSETQ. The DNA of the CDR3 is TGCGCCAGCAGCTCCATATTAACAGGGGACACTGAAGCTTTCTTT. It yields the protein CASSSILTGDTEAFF.

A few counts support this clonotype. This sequence joins TRBV10-3 and TRBJ2-3, with a weak D call TRBD1 (8 bases). The CDR3 is made up of 14 amino acids. Germline CDR1 reads ENHRY; CDR2 reads SYGVKD. Trimming left V 3 bases short and J 4 bases short, with 11 bases between. The CDR3 bases are TGTGCCATCAGTGAAACAGGGGGGGCAGATACGCAGTATTTT. This encodes CAISETGGADTQYF.

This clonotype was counted only a few times. This chain connects TRBV29-1 to TRBJ2-7, with 8 nucleotides matching TRBD1. V lost 7 bases and J lost 3; bases outside the gene matches: 11. The CDR3 has 14 residues. CDR1 is SQVTM, CDR2 ANQGSEA, per germline. This CDR3 is CSAGLGQAFYEQYF. CDR3 bases: TGCAGCGCCGGTTTGGGACAGGCCTTCTACGAGCAGTACTTC.

This clonotype was observed a handful of times. The chain recombines TRBV7-9 with TRBJ1-4; the D is unclear. Germline values: CDR1 SEHNR, CDR2 FQNEAQ (reference sequence). The CDR3 loop spans 14 amino acids. The V and J ends lost 1 base and 5 bases respectively, with 8 bases between them. The DNA for the CDR3 is TGTGCCAGCAGCTTAGACGCCAGGAATGAAAAACTGTTTTTT. Protein product: CASSLDARNEKLFF.

The chain combines TRBV24-1 with TRBJ2-1; 12 bases match TRBD2. V shed 3 bases and J 6 bases; nucleotides not matched to a gene: 5. The CDR3 has 16 residues. The germline CDR1 and CDR2 sequences are KGHDR and SFDVKD. CDR3 in amino acids: CATSDTGLAGFNEQFF. The CDR3 region has the DNA TGTGCCACCAGTGATACCGGACTAGCGGGATTCAATGAGCAGTTCTTC.

In its sample, this clonotype was seen a few times. The chain links TRBV15 to TRBJ1-4, with D unresolved. V lost 0 bases to trimming and J lost 5 bases, with 7 bases between them. This CDR3 has 14 residues. Germline lookup yields CDR1 LNHNV and CDR2 YYDKDF (reference sequence). This CDR3 reads CATSRDLSNEKLFF. The CDR3 region has the DNA TGTGCCACCAGCAGAGATCTAAGCAATGAAAAACTGTTTTTT.

The V and J genes are TRBV27 and TRBJ2-1; 7 bases match TRBD2. The CDR3 sequence is 16 residues long. Per the germline V gene, CDR1 is MNHEY and CDR2 is SMNVEV (reference sequence). J lost 5 bases, V lost 4 bases, and 11 bases had no gene match. This CDR3 reads CASSSFSGLKNNEQFF. The CDR3 DNA is TGTGCCAGCAGTTCATTCTCGGGACTAAAGAACAATGAGCAGTTCTTC.

This clonotype was picked up many times. This chain links TRBV28 with TRBJ2-2; 13 nucleotides agree with TRBD2. Looked up from germline, CDR1 is MDHEN and CDR2 is SYDVKM. There are 16 residues in the CDR3. V gave up 6 bases and J gave up 5 bases; unmatched junction bases: 6. The CDR3 DNA sequence: TGTGCCAGCAGCCCACTAGCGGGAGGGCCAACCGGGGAGCTGTTTTTT. This encodes CASSPLAGGPTGELFF.

The J gene is TRBJ2-7, the V gene TRBV2; D is uncertain. The CDR3 sequence is 12 residues long. Germline-derived CDR1 and CDR2 are SNHLY and FYNNEI. Trimming left V 3 bases short and J 9 bases short, with 12 bases between. CDR3 in amino acids: CASSDWILGQYF. CDR3 sequence (DNA): TGTGCCAGCAGTGATTGGATCCTAGGGCAGTACTTC.